One sample yielded the 2 T cell receptor beta chains listed below, sequenced in a study of shared clonotypes between healthy human individuals. Method: immunoSEQ multiplex PCR; TCRdb's copy keeps in-frame clones and lacks some. The sample holds around 720,000 clones; 73% are singletons and the top ten take 1.5% to 2%. Sequencing was carried out using memory CD4+ T cells sorted from blood. Subset given: CD45RA-negative fraction. These receptors were taken from a woman in her twenties or thirties in good health.

This clone was counted a few times. The chain employs TRBV28 and TRBJ1-2, with D hard to call. The CDR3 has 14 residues. Germline lookup yields CDR1 MDHEN and CDR2 SYDVKM. V gave up 4 bases and J gave up 2 bases, with 11 bases separating them. The CDR3 DNA sequence: TGTGCCAGCAGTTCCTCAGACCGAAACTATGGCTACACCTTC. Its translation is CASSSSDRNYGYTF.

V is TRBV19 and J is TRBJ1-5; 7 nucleotides align to TRBD1. The germline V gene encodes CDR1 LNHDA and CDR2 SQIVND (reference sequence). The CDR3 extends over 15 amino acids. J was trimmed by 6 bases and V by 3 bases; bases with no gene match: 8. CDR3 sequence reads: CASSIRAGGPQPQHF. The DNA for the CDR3 is TGTGCCAGTAGTATTAGGGCAGGGGGGCCTCAGCCCCAGCATTTT. Looking up the rest from reference TRBV19 and TRBJ1-5 gives the full variable domain: DGGITQSPKYLFRKEGQNVTLSCEQNLNHDAMYWYRQDPGQGLRLIYYSQIVNDFQKGDIAEGYSVSREKKESFPLTVTSAQKNPTAFYLCASSIRAGGPQPQHFGDGTRLSIL.